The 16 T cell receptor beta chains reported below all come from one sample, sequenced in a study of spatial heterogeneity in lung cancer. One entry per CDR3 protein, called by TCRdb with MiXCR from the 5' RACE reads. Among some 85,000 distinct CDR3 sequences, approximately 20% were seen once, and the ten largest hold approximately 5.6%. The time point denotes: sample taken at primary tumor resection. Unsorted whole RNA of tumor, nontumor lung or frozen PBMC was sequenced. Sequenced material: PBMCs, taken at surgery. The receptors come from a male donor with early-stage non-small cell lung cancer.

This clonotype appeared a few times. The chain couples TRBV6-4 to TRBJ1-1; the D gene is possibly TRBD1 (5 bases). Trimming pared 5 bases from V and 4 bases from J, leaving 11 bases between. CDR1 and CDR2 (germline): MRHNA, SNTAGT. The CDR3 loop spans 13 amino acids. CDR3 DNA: TGTGCCAGCAGTCGGGACGGCGGCACTGAAGCTTTCTTT. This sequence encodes CASSRDGGTEAFF.

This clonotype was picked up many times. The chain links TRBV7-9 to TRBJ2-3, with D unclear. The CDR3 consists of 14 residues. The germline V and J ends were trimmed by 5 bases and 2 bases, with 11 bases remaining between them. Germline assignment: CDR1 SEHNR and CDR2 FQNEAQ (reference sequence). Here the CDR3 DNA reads TGTGCCAGCAGCCCGGAAGGCAACACAGATACGCAGTATTTT. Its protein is CASSPEGNTDTQYF.

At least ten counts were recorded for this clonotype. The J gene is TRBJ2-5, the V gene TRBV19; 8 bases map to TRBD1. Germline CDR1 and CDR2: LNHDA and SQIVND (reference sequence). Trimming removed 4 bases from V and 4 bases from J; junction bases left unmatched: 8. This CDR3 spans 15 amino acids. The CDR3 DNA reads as TGTGCCAGTAGTACTCGACAGGGGTCGGGAGAGACCCAGTACTTC. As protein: CASSTRQGSGETQYF. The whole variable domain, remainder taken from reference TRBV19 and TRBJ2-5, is DGGITQSPKYLFRKEGQNVTLSCEQNLNHDAMYWYRQDPGQGLRLIYYSQIVNDFQKGDIAEGYSVSREKKESFPLTVTSAQKNPTAFYLCASSTRQGSGETQYFGPGTRLLVL.

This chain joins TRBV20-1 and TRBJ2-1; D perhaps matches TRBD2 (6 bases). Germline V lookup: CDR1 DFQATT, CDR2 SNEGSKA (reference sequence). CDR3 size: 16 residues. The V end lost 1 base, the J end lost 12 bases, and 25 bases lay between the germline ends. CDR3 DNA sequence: TGCAGTGCTAGAGCTCCCCCGGGGGTATCGCCTATCGGGCAGTTCTTC. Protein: CSARAPPGVSPIGQFF.

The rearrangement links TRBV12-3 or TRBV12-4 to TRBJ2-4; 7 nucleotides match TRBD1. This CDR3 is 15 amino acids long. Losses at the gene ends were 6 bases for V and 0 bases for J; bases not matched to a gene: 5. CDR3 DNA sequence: TGTGCCAGCAGACGGACAGGAGTAGCCAAAAACATTCAGTACTTC. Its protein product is CASRRTGVAKNIQYF.

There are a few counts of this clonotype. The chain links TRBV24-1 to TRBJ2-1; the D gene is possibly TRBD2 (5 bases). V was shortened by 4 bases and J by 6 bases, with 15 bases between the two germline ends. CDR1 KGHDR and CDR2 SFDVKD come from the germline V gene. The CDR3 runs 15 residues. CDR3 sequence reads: CATSESRDGINEQFF. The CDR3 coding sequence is TGTGCCACCAGTGAATCCCGTGACGGGATCAATGAGCAGTTCTTC.

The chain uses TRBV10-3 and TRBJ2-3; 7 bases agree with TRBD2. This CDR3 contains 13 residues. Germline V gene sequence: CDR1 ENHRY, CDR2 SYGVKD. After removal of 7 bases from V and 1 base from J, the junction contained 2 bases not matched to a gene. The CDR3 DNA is TGTGCCATCAAGAGCGGGGGCACAGATACGCAGTATTTT. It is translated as CAIKSGGTDTQYF.

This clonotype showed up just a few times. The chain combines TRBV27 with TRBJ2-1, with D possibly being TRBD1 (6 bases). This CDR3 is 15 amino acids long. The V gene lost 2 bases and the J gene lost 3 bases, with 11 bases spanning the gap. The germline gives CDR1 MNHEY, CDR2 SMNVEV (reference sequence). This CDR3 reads CASSLIRGGYNEQFF. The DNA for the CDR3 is TGTGCCAGCAGTTTAATCAGGGGTGGCTACAATGAGCAGTTCTTC.

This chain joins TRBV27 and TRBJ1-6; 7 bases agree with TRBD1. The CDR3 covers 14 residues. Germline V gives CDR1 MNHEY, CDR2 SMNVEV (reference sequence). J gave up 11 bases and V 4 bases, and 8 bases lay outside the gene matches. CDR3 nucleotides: TGTGCCAGCAGTTCAGACAGGGTGTACGCACCCCTCCACTTT. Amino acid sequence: CASSSDRVYAPLHF.

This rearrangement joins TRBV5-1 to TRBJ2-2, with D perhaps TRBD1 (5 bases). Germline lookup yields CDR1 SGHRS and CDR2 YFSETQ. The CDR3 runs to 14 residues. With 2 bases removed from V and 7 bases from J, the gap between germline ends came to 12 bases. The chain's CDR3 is CASSFVGDVGELFF. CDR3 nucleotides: TGCGCCAGCAGCTTTGTAGGGGATGTCGGGGAGCTGTTTTTT.

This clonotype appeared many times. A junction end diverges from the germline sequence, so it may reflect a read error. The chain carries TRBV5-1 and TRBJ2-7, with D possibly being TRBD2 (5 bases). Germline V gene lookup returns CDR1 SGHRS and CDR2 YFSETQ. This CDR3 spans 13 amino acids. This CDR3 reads CASSSGDSYEQYF. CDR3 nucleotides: TGTGCCAGCTCATCCGGGGACTCCTACGAGCAGTACTTC.

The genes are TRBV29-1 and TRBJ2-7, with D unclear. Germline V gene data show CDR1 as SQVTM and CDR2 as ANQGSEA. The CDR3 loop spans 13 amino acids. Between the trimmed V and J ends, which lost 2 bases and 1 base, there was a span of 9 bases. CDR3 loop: CSVEIGGSYEQYF. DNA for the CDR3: TGCAGCGTTGAAATTGGCGGATCCTACGAGCAGTACTTC.

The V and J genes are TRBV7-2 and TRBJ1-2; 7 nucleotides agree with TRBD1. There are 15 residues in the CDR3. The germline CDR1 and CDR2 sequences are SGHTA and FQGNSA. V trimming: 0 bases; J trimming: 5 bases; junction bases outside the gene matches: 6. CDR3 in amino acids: CASSLAGTETYGYTF. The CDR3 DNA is TGTGCCAGCAGCTTAGCCGGGACAGAAACGTATGGCTACACCTTC.

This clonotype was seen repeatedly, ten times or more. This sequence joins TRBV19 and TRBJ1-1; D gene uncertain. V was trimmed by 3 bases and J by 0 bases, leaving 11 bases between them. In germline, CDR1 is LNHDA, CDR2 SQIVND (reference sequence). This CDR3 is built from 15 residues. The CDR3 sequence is CASSIAAQMNTEAFF. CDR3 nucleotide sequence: TGTGCCAGTAGTATCGCTGCCCAGATGAACACTGAAGCTTTCTTT.

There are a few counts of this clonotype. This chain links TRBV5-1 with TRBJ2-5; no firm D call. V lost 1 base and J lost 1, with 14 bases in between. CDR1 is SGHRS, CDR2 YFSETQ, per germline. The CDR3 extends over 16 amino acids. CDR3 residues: CASSLTQSVAQETQYF. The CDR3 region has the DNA TGCGCCAGCAGCTTGACGCAGTCAGTCGCCCAAGAGACCCAGTACTTC. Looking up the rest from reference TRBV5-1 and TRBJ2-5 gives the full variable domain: KAGVTQTPRYLIKTRGQQVTLSCSPISGHRSVSWYQQTPGQGLQFLFEYFSETQRNKGNFPGRFSGRQFSNSRSEMNVSTLELGDSALYLCASSLTQSVAQETQYFGPGTRLLVL.

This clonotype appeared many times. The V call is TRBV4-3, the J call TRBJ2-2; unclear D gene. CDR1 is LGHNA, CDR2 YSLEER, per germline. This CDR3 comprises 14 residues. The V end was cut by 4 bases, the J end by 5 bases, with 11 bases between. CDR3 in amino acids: CASSRRKGTGELFF. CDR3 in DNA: TGCGCCAGCAGCCGCAGGAAAGGGACCGGGGAGCTGTTTTTT.